A single sample is the source of the 10 T cell receptor beta chains below, sequenced in a study of Ad26.COV2.S vaccination and SARS-CoV-2 variants. Treatment defined: over 15 received Ad26.COV2.S at low or high dose, single or two shots; about 5 received placebo; per-sample allocation not given. Sampling was performed 63 days after the first vaccine or placebo injection. Method: immunoSEQ multiplex PCR; TCRdb's copy keeps in-frame clones and lacks some. Here the sample spans fewer than 400,000 clones, about 90% being singletons. Material: peripheral blood, obtained in a trial of Ad26.COV2.S vaccine versus placebo. The receptors derive from a person aged 18 to 59 who received the Ad26.COV2.S COVID-19 vaccine or a placebo.

This clone was recorded only once. This chain uses TRBV5-6 with TRBJ1-1, with D maybe TRBD1 (5 bases). This CDR3 spans 15 amino acids. Germline V gene sequence: CDR1 SGHDT, CDR2 YYEEEE. Trimming shortened V by 4 bases and J by 6 bases, and 19 bases separated the two germline ends. In DNA, the CDR3 is TGTGCCAGCAGCATAGGGACTCTCCCGGGGGCTGAAGCTTTCTTT. Translating gives CASSIGTLPGAEAFF.

The chain joins TRBV11-3 to TRBJ2-1; TRBD2 aligns across 8 bases. The V segment lost 4 bases and the J segment 10 bases; nucleotides outside the gene matches: 18. Germline lookup yields CDR1 SGHNT and CDR2 YENEEA. This CDR3 region has 17 residues. CDR3 DNA: TGTGCCAGCAGCTCCACTACGTGGCTAGCGGGTCCTGAGGAGCAGTTCTTC. Translating it yields CASSSTTWLAGPEEQFF.

This clone was counted a single time. The chain is built from TRBV4-2 and TRBJ2-2, with D possibly called TRBD1 or TRBD2 (5 bases each). The CDR3 spans 16 residues. Germline CDR1 and CDR2: LGHNA and YNFKEQ. V lost 4 bases and J lost 2, with 14 bases in between. The CDR3 sequence is CASSRSPGPNTGELFF. The CDR3 DNA reads TGTGCCAGCAGCCGCTCTCCGGGGCCTAACACCGGGGAGCTGTTTTTT.

The V call is TRBV13, the J call TRBJ2-7, with D perhaps given as TRBD1 or TRBD2 (5 bases each). Trimming took off 6 bases at V and 3 bases at J, with 18 bases between the two ends. Germline V lookup: CDR1 PRHDT, CDR2 FYEKMQ (reference sequence). The CDR3 covers 15 residues. Here the CDR3 reads CASSSTPGRSYEQYV. CDR3 nucleotide sequence: TGTGCCAGCAGTTCAACCCCGGGACGTAGCTACGAGCAGTACGTC.

The J gene is TRBJ1-2, the V gene TRBV4-3; D gene uncertain. This CDR3 has 14 residues. Trimming cost V 0 bases and J 3 bases, with 8 bases left between them. Germline assignment: CDR1 LGHNA and CDR2 YSLEER. The CDR3 DNA follows: TGCGCCAGCAGCCAAGAGGGGTCCTACTATGGCTACACCTTC. Amino acids: CASSQEGSYYGYTF.

Points on this clone: This sample also contains other DNA sequences that code for the same CDR3. The V call is TRBV12-3 or TRBV12-4, the J call TRBJ1-2; D gene unclear. V was shortened by 3 bases and J by 7 bases, with 9 bases between the two germline ends. CDR3 length: 12 residues. The DNA of the CDR3 is TGTGCCAGCAGTTTGGGTGCCGGTGGCTACACCTTC. Protein sequence: CASSLGAGGYTF.

The rearrangement joins TRBV5-1 to TRBJ2-6; a possible D gene is TRBD1 (6 bases). Looked up from germline, CDR1 is SGHRS and CDR2 is YFSETQ. V lost 0 bases to trimming and J lost 0 bases, with 16 bases between them. The CDR3 is 19 residues long. The CDR3 DNA reads as TGCGCCAGCAGCTTGGCCGGGCAGGGGAAGGGCTCTGGGGCCAACGTCCTGACTTTC. Translation gives CASSLAGQGKGSGANVLTF.

This sequence joins TRBV24-1 and TRBJ1-2; D call uncertain. Per the germline V gene, CDR1 is KGHDR and CDR2 is SFDVKD. This CDR3 region has 15 residues. V was shortened by 2 bases and J by 2 bases, with 11 bases between the two germline ends. The DNA of the CDR3 is TGTGCCACCAGTGATTCCGGACGGAGCAACTATGGCTACACCTTC. This gives the protein CATSDSGRSNYGYTF.

For the CDR3, the DNA is TGTGCCAGCAGCCAAGGAGGTGGGGGTACGCAGTATTTT. Its translation: CASSQGGGGTQYF. This chain joins TRBV4-2 and TRBJ2-3; D possibly uses TRBD1 or TRBD2 (5 bases each). The CDR3 loop spans 13 amino acids. Germline CDR1 reads LGHNA; CDR2 reads YNFKEQ. V shed 1 base and J shed 8 bases, with 10 bases lying between them.

The rearrangement uses TRBV5-1 and TRBJ2-5, with 12 bases fitting TRBD1. V gave up 4 bases and J gave up 5 bases; unmatched junction bases: 6. The length of the CDR3 is 15 residues. Germline-derived CDR1 and CDR2 are SGHRS and YFSETQ. The CDR3 DNA sequence: TGCGCCAGCAGCCCGGGACAGGGGGCAAAGGAGACCCAGTACTTC. It encodes CASSPGQGAKETQYF.